This TCR beta chain was identified during a study of healthy donors' naive CD4 and CD8 T cells. Study background: TCR alpha primers covered all functional IMGT alpha gene variants. Study-wide results and limits: Reportedly, most V and J gene segments showed naive CD4+ versus CD8+ bias. CDR3 charge plus V and J genes appeared to account for approximately 13% of CD4/CD8 variance.

With regard to this clonotype: Its antigen is unidentified.

The junction had 15 bases not matched to a gene; V was cut back by 2 bases and J by 12 bases. The CDR3 covers 16 residues. From germline, CDR1 is LNHDA and CDR2 SQIVND (reference sequence). Starting from roughly 0.45 ug of total RNA, TCR libraries were made with linear amplification. TCRdb recomputed calls from the reads with MiXCR, one row per CDR3 protein. The sample shows approximately 200,000 distinct CDR3 sequences, about 76% of them seen only once. The sample consisted of naive CD4+ and CD8+ T cells sorted from blood, pooled from several donors. The chain joins TRBV19 to TRBJ1-2, with 10 positions matching TRBD1. This clonotype originated in a pool of human donors in good health; the sample pools cells from several healthy donors. As DNA, the CDR3 is TGTGCCAGTAGTATAAATCCAGGGACAGGGGCGCTGGTGGACACCTTC. Translation: CASSINPGTGALVDTF. The full variable domain, completed using reference TRBV19 and TRBJ1-2, is DGGITQSPKYLFRKEGQNVTLSCEQNLNHDAMYWYRQDPGQGLRLIYYSQIVNDFQKGDIAEGYSVSREKKESFPLTVTSAQKNPTAFYLCASSINPGTGALVDTFGSGTRLTVV.